The source of this T cell receptor beta chain is a study of T cells in Graves' hyperthyroidism and ophthalmopathy. Findings of the study overall: Most expanded thyroid clonotypes above 0.001 recurred in blood.

Regions amplified from RNA transcripts were the TCR beta CDR3 regions. TCR CDR3 regions were first amplified by RT-PCR with HTBI primers. TCRdb analysed the multiplex PCR reads with MiXCR anew, one entry per CDR3 protein. Of hundreds of thousands of distinct CDR3 sequences in the sample, about 20% were seen once. Each person with ophthalmopathy scored at least 3 on the Clinical Activity Score, reached NOSPECS grade 4 or higher, and had been ill under 3 months. The table lists this clonotype with a count of one. What it binds is unknown. This CDR3 contains 15 residues. V was pared by 2 bases and J by 2 bases, with 4 bases of the junction left unmatched. Germline CDR1 reads LGHDT; CDR2 reads YNNKEL (reference sequence).

The sample comprised blood. The chain has TRBV3-1 and TRBJ2-5, with 8 nucleotides matching TRBD2. This TCR came from a woman in her sixties or seventies with Graves' ophthalmopathy. CDR3 residues: CASSQLAGLQETQYF. For the CDR3, the DNA is TGTGCCAGCAGCCAACTAGCGGGCCTTCAAGAGACCCAGTACTTC.